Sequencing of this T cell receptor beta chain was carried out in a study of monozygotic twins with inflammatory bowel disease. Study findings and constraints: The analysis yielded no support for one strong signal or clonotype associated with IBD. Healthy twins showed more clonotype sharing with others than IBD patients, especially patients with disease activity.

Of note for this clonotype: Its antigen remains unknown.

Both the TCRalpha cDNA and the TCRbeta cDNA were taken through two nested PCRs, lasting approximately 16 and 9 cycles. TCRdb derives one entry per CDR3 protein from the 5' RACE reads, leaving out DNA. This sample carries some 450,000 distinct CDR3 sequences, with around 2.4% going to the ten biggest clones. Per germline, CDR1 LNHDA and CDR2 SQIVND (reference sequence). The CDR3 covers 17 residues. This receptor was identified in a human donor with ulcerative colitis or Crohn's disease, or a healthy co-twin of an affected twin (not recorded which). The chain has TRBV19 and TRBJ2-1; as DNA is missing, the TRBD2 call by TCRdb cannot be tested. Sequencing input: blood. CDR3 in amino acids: CASSPYLGGTSGNEQFF.